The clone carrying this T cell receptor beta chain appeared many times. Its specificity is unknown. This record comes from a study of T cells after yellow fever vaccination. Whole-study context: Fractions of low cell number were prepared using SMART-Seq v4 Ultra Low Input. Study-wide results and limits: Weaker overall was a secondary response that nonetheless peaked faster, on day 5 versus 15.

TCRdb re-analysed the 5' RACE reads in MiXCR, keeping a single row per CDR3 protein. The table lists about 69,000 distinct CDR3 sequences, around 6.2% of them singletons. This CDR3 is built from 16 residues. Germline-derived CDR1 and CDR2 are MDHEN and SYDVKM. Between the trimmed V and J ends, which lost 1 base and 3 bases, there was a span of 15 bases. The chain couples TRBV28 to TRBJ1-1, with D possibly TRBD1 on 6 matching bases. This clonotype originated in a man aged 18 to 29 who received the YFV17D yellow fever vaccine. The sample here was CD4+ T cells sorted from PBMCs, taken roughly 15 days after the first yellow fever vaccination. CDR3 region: CASSLLGAGGDTEAFF. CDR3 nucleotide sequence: TGTGCCAGCAGTTTATTGGGGGCTGGAGGGGACACTGAAGCTTTCTTT.